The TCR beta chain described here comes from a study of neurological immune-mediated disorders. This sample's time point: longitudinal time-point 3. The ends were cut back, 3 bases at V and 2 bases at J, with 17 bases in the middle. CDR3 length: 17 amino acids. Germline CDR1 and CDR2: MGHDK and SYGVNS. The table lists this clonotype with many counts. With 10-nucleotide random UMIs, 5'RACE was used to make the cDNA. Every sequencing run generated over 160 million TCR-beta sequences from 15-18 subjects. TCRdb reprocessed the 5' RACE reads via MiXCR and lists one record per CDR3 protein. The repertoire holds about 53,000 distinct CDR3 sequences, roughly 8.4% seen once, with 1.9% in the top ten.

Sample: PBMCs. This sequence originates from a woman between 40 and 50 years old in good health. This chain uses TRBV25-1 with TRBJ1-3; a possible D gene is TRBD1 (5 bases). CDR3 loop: CASSEGPGSHPGNTIYF. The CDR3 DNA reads TGTGCCAGCAGTGAGGGGCCGGGCTCCCACCCTGGAAACACCATATATTTT.